These 7 T cell receptor beta chains share one sample of origin, sequenced in a study of T cells in Graves' hyperthyroidism and ophthalmopathy (dated by TCRdb to about 2019). The library was obtained by multiplex PCR. This sample was sequenced with an Illumina HiSeq 2000. Amplification of TCR beta CDR3 regions was carried out from RNA transcripts. A first-round RT-PCR of the TCR CDR3 used the HTBI primer set with the Qiagen OneStep RT-PCR kit. The public reads were reanalyzed by TCRdb: fastp trimming at Q25, MiXCR alignment, in-frame beta chains only. Rows with one shared CDR3 protein collapse into an entry with the most common genes and DNA. This sample has hundreds of thousands of distinct CDR3 sequences in its table, and 45% of those were observed once. The ten largest clones add up to approximately 7.2% of the sample. The sample comprised peripheral blood or thyroid tissue (not recorded which). These receptors all stem from an adult man with Graves' disease, either hyperthyroidism or ophthalmopathy (not recorded which).

About this clonotype: A much more abundant neighbour one base away suggests this may be a read error. The gene calls are TRBV7-9 and TRBJ1-5; D is undetermined. Looked up from germline, CDR1 is SEHNR and CDR2 is FQNEAQ (reference sequence). The CDR3 is made up of 12 amino acids. The CDR3 DNA reads TGTGCCGGCAGCTTAGCCCAACAGCCCCAGCATTTT. The encoded protein is CAGSLAQQPQHF. Full variable domain (rest looked up from reference TRBV7-9 and TRBJ1-5): DTGVSQNPRHKITKRGQNVTFRCDPISEHNRLYWYRQTLGQGPEFLTYFQNEAQLEKSRLLSDRFSAERPKGSFSTLEIQRTEQGDSAMYLCAGSLAQQPQHFGDGTRLSIL.

V usage is TRBV10-3 and J usage is TRBJ1-5; no reliable D call. CDR3 length: 15 amino acids. V was trimmed by 0 bases and J by 3 bases, leaving 9 bases between them. CDR1 is ENHRY, CDR2 SYGVKD, per germline. CDR3 amino acids: CAISESGNDNQPQHF. The CDR3 nucleotides read TGTGCCATCAGTGAGTCAGGGAACGACAATCAGCCCCAGCATTTT.

The chain has TRBV20-1 and TRBJ1-1; the match to TRBD1 covers 8 bases. Germline CDR1 is DFQATT and CDR2 is SNEGSKA (reference sequence). The CDR3 consists of 13 residues. J gave up 6 bases and V 4 bases, and 7 bases lay outside the gene matches. CDR3: CSANRGSGAEAFF. The DNA for the CDR3 is TGCAGTGCTAACAGGGGGTCTGGCGCTGAAGCTTTCTTT.

The chain uses TRBV5-1 and TRBJ1-3; D unresolved. Germline CDR1 and CDR2: SGHRS and YFSETQ. CDR3 length: 15 amino acids. Trimming cost V 1 base and J 3 bases, with 11 bases left between them. The CDR3 here is CASSLPGSGGNTIYF. The CDR3 bases are TGCGCCAGCAGCTTGCCAGGCAGCGGTGGAAACACCATATATTTT.

For this clonotype: A read error may be the cause here, since a much bigger clone is one base away. The chain combines TRBV29-1 with TRBJ2-7, with a tentative D call TRBD2 (6 bases). The length of the CDR3 is 12 residues. CDR1 SQVTM and CDR2 ANQGSEA come from the germline V gene. The ends were cut back, 7 bases at V and 6 bases at J, with 16 bases in the middle. CDR3 residues: CSAQQTAGEQYF. Here the CDR3 DNA reads TGCAGCGCACAACAGACAGCGGGCGAGCAGTACTTC.

This clonotype was seen ten or more times. The V call is TRBV7-8, the J call TRBJ1-2, with D perhaps matching TRBD1 (5 bases). The CDR3 runs 15 residues. V was trimmed by 0 bases and J by 2 bases, leaving 10 bases between them. Per the germline V gene, CDR1 is SGHVS and CDR2 is FQNEAQ. The CDR3: CASSLALGGNYGYTF. The CDR3 nucleotides read TGTGCCAGCAGCTTAGCGCTCGGGGGGAACTATGGCTACACCTTC.

This clonotype occurred many times. This sequence joins TRBV20-1 and TRBJ1-1; weak D call: TRBD1 (5 bases). There are 14 residues in the CDR3. Germline values: CDR1 DFQATT, CDR2 SNEGSKA (reference sequence). Trimming took off 3 bases at V and 4 bases at J, with 15 bases between the two ends. The CDR3 sequence is CSASLARVFTEAFF. In nucleotides, the CDR3 is TGCAGTGCTAGCTTGGCCAGGGTCTTCACTGAAGCTTTCTTT.